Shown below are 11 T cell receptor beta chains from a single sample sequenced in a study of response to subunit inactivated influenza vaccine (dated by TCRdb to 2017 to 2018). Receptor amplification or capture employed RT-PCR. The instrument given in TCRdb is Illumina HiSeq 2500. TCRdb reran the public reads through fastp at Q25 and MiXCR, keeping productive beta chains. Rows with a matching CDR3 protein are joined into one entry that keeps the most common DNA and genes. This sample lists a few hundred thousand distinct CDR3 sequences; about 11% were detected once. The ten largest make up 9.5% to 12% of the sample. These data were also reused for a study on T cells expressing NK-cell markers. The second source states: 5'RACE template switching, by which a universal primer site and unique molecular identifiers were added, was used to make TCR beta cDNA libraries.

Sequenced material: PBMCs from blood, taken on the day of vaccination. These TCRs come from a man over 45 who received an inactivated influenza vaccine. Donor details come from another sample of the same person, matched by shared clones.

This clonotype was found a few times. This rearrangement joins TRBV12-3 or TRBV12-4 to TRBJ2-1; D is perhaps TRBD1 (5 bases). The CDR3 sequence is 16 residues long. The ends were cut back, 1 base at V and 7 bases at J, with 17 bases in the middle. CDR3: CASSLDLAGSTNEQFF. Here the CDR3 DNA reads TGTGCCAGCAGTTTAGATTTAGCAGGGTCTACGAATGAGCAGTTCTTC.

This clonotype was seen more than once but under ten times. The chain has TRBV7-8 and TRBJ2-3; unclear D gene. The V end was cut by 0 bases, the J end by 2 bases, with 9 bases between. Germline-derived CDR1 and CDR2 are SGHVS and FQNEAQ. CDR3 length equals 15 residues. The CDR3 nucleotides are TGTGCCAGCAGCTTAGCGGGCCTGACCACAGATACGCAGTATTTT. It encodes CASSLAGLTTDTQYF.

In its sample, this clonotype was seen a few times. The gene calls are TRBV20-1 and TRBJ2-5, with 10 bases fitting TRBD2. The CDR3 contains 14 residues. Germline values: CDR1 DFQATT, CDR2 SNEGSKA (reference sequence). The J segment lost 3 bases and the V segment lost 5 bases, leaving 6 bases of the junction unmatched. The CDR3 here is CSAPTTSGKETQYF. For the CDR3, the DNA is TGCAGTGCTCCAACTACTAGCGGGAAAGAGACCCAGTACTTC.

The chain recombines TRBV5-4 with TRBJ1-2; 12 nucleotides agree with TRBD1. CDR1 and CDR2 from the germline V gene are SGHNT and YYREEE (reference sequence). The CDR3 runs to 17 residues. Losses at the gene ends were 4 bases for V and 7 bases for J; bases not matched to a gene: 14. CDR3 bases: TGTGCCAGCAGCCGCGAGGGACAGGGGGCTCGGGGCTCTGGCTACACCTTC. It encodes CASSREGQGARGSGYTF.

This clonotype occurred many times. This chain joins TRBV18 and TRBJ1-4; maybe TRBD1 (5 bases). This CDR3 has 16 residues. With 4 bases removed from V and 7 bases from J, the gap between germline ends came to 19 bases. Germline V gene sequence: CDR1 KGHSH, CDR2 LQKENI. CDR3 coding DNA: TGTGCCAGCTCACTTGAGTCGTCGGGGGTCCGTGAAAAACTGTTTTTT. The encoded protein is CASSLESSGVREKLFF.

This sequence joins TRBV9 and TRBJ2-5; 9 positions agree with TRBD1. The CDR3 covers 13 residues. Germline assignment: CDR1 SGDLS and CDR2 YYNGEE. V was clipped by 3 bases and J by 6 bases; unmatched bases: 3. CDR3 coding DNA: TGTGCCAGCAGCGACACAGGGGGCCAGACCCAGTACTTC. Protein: CASSDTGGQTQYF.

The CDR3 region is CASSDSWSSYEQYF. The CDR3 DNA follows: TGTGCCAGCAGCGACAGTTGGAGCTCCTACGAGCAGTACTTC. This rearrangement joins TRBV7-6 to TRBJ2-7, with D perhaps matching TRBD1 (5 bases). CDR1 and CDR2 (germline): SGHVS, FNYEAQ. The CDR3 extends over 14 amino acids. V dropped 5 bases and J dropped 0 bases, with 11 bases sitting between them.

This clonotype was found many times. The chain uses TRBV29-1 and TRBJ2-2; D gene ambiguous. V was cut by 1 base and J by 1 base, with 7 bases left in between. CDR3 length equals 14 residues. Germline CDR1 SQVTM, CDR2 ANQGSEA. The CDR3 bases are TGCAGCGTTGAAGGGCAGATGAACACCGGGGAGCTGTTTTTT. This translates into CSVEGQMNTGELFF.

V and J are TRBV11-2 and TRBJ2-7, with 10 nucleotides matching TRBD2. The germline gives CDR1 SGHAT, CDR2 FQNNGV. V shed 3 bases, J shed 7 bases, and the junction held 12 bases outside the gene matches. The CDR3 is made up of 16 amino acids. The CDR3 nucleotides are TGTGCCAGCAGCTTGTTAGCGGGGGGATTACTACGAGAGCAGTACTTC. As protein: CASSLLAGGLLREQYF.

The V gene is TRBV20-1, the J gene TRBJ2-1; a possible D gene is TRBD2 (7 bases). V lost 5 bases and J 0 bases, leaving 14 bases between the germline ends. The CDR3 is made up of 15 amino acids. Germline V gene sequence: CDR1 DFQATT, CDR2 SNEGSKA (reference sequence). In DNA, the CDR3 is TGCAGTGCTTCAAAGGGGGGGAGCTCCTACAATGAGCAGTTCTTC. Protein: CSASKGGSSYNEQFF.

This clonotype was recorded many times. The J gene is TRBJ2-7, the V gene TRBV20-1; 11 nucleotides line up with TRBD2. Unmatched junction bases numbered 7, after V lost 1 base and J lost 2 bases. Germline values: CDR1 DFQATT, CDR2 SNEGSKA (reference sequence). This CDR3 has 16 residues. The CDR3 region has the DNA TGCAGTGCTAGAGCCCTAGCGGGAGGACGAGCCTACGAGCAGTACTTC. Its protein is CSARALAGGRAYEQYF.